Below, 9 T cell receptor beta chains from the same sample are listed, as sequenced in a study of shared clonotypes between healthy human individuals. Some clones are missing from TCRdb's copy, which holds only in-frame ones; the method was immunoSEQ multiplex PCR. The table lists a few million clones, 85% to 95% of them singletons. Source material: naive CD4+ T cells from PBMCs. Described subset: CD45RA+ positively selected. These receptors were collected from a man aged 18 to 35 in good health. Some clones in this sample may be carry-over from other donors' samples.

This clone was seen just once. This sequence joins TRBV4-1 and TRBJ1-3; D is ambiguous. The CDR3 covers 14 residues. V lost 6 bases and J lost 2, with 11 bases in between. Germline CDR1 reads MGHRA; CDR2 reads YSYEKL. Written as DNA, the CDR3 is TGCGCCAGCAGAAAAGCCGGGGCTGGAAACACCATATATTTT. Translated: CASRKAGAGNTIYF.

The chain employs TRBV5-1 and TRBJ2-1, with D possibly being TRBD1 or TRBD2 (5 bases each). The CDR3 loop spans 15 amino acids. The V end was cut by 0 bases, the J end by 4 bases, with 11 bases between. From germline, CDR1 is SGHRS and CDR2 YFSETQ. The CDR3 nucleotides read TGCGCCAGCAGCTTGGAGGGGAGCAATTACAATGAGCAGTTCTTC. Protein: CASSLEGSNYNEQFF. The entire variable domain, with the rest obtained from reference TRBV5-1 and TRBJ2-1, is as follows: KAGVTQTPRYLIKTRGQQVTLSCSPISGHRSVSWYQQTPGQGLQFLFEYFSETQRNKGNFPGRFSGRQFSNSRSEMNVSTLELGDSALYLCASSLEGSNYNEQFFGPGTRLTVL.

The genes are TRBV7-3 and TRBJ2-1; TRBD1 might be the D (5 bases). Per germline, CDR1 SGHTA and CDR2 FQGTGA. Trimming cost V 3 bases and J 5 bases, with 14 bases left between them. The CDR3 runs 15 residues. The CDR3 coding sequence is TGTGCCAGCAGCTTTCAAAGGGGCTCGAACAATGAGCAGTTCTTC. This encodes CASSFQRGSNNEQFF.

This rearrangement joins TRBV6-5 to TRBJ2-4; no clear D gene. Germline loops: CDR1 MNHEY, CDR2 SVGAGI. This CDR3 region has 13 residues. The germline V and J ends were trimmed by 5 bases and 6 bases, with 11 bases remaining between them. CDR3 in DNA: TGTGCCAGCAGTCAAGGATCCATAAACATTCAGTACTTC. It is translated as CASSQGSINIQYF.

The chain is built from TRBV10-1 and TRBJ2-2, with D perhaps TRBD2 (5 bases). V was cut by 5 bases and J by 4 bases, with 20 bases left in between. The CDR3 contains 17 residues. Germline lookup yields CDR1 WNHNN and CDR2 SYGVQD (reference sequence). In DNA, the CDR3 is TGCGCCAGCAGTCCGCGGACGGGCTTGGGGAGCACCGGGGAGCTGTTTTTT. Its translation is CASSPRTGLGSTGELFF.

This chain joins TRBV28 and TRBJ2-5; TRBD2 matches at 11 bases. The CDR3 is made up of 14 amino acids. V trimming: 10 bases; J trimming: 5 bases; junction bases outside the gene matches: 9. Germline V gene lookup returns CDR1 MDHEN and CDR2 SYDVKM. The CDR3 DNA is TGTGCCACCGTCTTACTAGCGGGAGTGGAGACCCAGTACTTC. It is translated as CATVLLAGVETQYF.

The V and J genes are TRBV18 and TRBJ2-4, with 8 bases matching TRBD1. Trimming took 3 bases from V and 12 from J; bases not matched to a gene: 10. The CDR3 covers 14 residues. CDR1 is KGHSH and CDR2 is LQKENI in the germline V gene. The CDR3 coding sequence is TGTGCCAGCTCACCCCGGACAGGGAAGAGGACTCAGTACTTC. It encodes CASSPRTGKRTQYF. Full variable domain (outside the CDR3, taken from reference TRBV18 and TRBJ2-4): NAGVMQNPRHLVRRRGQEARLRCSPMKGHSHVYWYRQLPEEGLKFMVYLQKENIIDESGMPKERFSAEFPKEGPSILRIQQVVRGDSAAYFCASSPRTGKRTQYFGAGTRLSVL.

This chain links TRBV5-1 with TRBJ1-1, with D hard to call. Germline CDR1 is SGHRS and CDR2 is YFSETQ. The CDR3 has 15 residues. Trimming cost V 0 bases and J 4 bases, with 13 bases left between them. CDR3 sequence (DNA): TGCGCCAGCAGCTTGGCCCCTGAGGTGGGCACTGAAGCTTTCTTT. Amino acids: CASSLAPEVGTEAFF. Supplemented by reference TRBV5-1 and TRBJ1-1, the full variable domain reads KAGVTQTPRYLIKTRGQQVTLSCSPISGHRSVSWYQQTPGQGLQFLFEYFSETQRNKGNFPGRFSGRQFSNSRSEMNVSTLELGDSALYLCASSLAPEVGTEAFFGQGTRLTVV.

The V and J genes are TRBV4-3 and TRBJ2-1, with 7 bases lining up with TRBD2. The CDR3 is made up of 18 amino acids. J gave up 5 bases and V 0 bases, and 13 bases lay outside the gene matches. The germline V gene encodes CDR1 LGHNA and CDR2 YSLEER. CDR3 in DNA: TGCGCCAGCAGCCAAGATTGGGTGAGCGGGGAAATACACAATGAGCAGTTCTTC. This encodes CASSQDWVSGEIHNEQFF.